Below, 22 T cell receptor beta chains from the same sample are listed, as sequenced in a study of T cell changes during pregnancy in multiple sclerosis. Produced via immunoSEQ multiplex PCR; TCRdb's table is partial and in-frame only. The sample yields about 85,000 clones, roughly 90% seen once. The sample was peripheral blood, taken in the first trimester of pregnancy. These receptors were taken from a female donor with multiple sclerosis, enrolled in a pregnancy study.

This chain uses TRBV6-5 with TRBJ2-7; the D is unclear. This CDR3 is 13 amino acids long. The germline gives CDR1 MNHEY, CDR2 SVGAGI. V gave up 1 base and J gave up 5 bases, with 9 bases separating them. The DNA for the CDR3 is TGTGCCAGCAGTTACTTATCCAGCGACGAGCAGTACTTC. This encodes CASSYLSSDEQYF.

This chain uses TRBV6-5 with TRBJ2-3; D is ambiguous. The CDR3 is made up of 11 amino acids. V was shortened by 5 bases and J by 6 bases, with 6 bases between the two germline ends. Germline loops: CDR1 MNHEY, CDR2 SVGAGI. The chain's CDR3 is CASSEEDTQYF. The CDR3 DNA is TGTGCCAGCAGTGAGGAGGATACGCAGTATTTT.

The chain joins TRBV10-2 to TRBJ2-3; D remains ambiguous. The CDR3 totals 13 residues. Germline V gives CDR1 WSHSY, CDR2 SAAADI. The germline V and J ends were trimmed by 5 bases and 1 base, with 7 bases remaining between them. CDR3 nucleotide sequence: TGCGCCAGCAGTTCCCCCGGCACAGATACGCAGTATTTT. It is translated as CASSSPGTDTQYF.

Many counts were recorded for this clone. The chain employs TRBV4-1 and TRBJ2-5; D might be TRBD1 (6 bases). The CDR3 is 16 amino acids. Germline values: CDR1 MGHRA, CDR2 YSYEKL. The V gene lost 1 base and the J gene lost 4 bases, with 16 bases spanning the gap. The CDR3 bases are TGCGCCAGCAGCCAAGCAGCAACAGGGAATGGAGAGACCCAGTACTTC. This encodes CASSQAATGNGETQYF.

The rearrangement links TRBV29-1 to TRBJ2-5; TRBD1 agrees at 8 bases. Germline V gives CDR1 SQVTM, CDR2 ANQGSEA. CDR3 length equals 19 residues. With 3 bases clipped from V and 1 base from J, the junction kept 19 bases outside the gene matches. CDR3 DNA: TGCAGCGTTGAGGGTGGAGTAGGACAGGGTTGGAATGCCCAAGAGACCCAGTACTTC. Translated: CSVEGGVGQGWNAQETQYF. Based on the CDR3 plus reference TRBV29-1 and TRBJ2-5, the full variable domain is SAVISQKPSRDICQRGTSLTIQCQVDSQVTMMFWYRQQPGQSLTLIATANQGSEATYESGFVIDKFPISRPNLTFSTLTVSNMSPEDSSIYLCSVEGGVGQGWNAQETQYFGPGTRLLVL.

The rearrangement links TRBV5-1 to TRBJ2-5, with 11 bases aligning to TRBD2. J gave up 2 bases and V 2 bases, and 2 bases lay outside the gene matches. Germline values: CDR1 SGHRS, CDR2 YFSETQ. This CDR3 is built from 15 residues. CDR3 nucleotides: TGCGCCAGCAGCTTCGGACTAGCGGGTCAAGAGACCCAGTACTTC. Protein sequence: CASSFGLAGQETQYF.

CDR3 amino acids: CASSAGTGSYNEQFF. In nucleotides, the CDR3 is TGTGCCAGCAGCGCCGGGACAGGGAGTTACAATGAGCAGTTCTTC. The chain is built from TRBV7-8 and TRBJ2-1; 9 nucleotides line up with TRBD1. Germline values: CDR1 SGHVS, CDR2 FQNEAQ. The V and J ends lost 5 bases and 4 bases, in that order; junction bases with no gene match: 6. This CDR3 region has 15 residues. Complete variable domain (other parts from reference TRBV7-8 and TRBJ2-1): GAGVSQSPRYKVAKRGQDVALRCDPISGHVSLFWYQQALGQGPEFLTYFQNEAQLDKSGLPSDRFFAERPEGSVSTLKIQRTQQEDSAVYLCASSAGTGSYNEQFFGPGTRLTVL.

The CDR3 loop is CASSPDSPGNQETQYF. The DNA of the CDR3 is TGTGCCAGCAGTCCCGATTCCCCCGGGAACCAAGAGACCCAGTACTTC. The chain has TRBV2 and TRBJ2-5, with D possibly TRBD2 on 5 matching bases. The CDR3 loop spans 16 amino acids. Between the trimmed V and J ends, which lost 5 bases and 0 bases, there was a span of 16 bases. Per the germline V gene, CDR1 is SNHLY and CDR2 is FYNNEI.

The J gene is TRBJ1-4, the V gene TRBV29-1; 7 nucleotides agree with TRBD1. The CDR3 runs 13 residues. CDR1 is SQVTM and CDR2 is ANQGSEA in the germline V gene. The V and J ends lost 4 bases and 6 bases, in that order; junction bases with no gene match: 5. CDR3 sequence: CSVVAGGDEKLFF. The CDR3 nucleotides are TGCAGCGTTGTGGCAGGGGGAGATGAAAAACTGTTTTTT.

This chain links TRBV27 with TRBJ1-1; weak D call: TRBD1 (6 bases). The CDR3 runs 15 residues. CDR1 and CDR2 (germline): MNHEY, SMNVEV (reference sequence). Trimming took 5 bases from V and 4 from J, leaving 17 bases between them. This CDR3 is CASSASLGGGTEAFF. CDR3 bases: TGTGCCAGCAGTGCCTCCCTAGGGGGTGGCACTGAAGCTTTCTTT.

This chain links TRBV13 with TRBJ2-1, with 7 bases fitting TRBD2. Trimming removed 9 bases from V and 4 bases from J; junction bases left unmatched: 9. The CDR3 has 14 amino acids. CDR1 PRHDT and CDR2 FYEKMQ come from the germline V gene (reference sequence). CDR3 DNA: TGTGCCAGTACCCTTTGGGGGGGTTACAATGAGCAGTTCTTC. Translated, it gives CASTLWGGYNEQFF.

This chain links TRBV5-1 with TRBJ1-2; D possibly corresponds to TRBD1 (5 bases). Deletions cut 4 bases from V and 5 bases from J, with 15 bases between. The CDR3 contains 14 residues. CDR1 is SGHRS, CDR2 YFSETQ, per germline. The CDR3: CASSPGEVGYGYTF. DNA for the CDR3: TGCGCCAGCAGCCCGGGGGAAGTAGGATATGGCTACACCTTC. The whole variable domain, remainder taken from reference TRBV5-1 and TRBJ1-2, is KAGVTQTPRYLIKTRGQQVTLSCSPISGHRSVSWYQQTPGQGLQFLFEYFSETQRNKGNFPGRFSGRQFSNSRSEMNVSTLELGDSALYLCASSPGEVGYGYTFGSGTRLTVV.

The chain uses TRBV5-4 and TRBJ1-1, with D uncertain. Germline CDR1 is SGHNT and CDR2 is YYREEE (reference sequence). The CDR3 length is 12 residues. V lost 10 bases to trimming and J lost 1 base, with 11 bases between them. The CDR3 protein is CAFKAGNTEAFF. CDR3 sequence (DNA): TGTGCCTTTAAAGCAGGGAACACTGAAGCTTTCTTT.

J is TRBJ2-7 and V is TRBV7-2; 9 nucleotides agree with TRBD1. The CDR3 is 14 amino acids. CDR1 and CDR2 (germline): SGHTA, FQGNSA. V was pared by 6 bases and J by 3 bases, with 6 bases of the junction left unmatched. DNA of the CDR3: TGTGCCAGCAGTTCAGACAGGGGGTACTACGAGCAGTACTTC. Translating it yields CASSSDRGYYEQYF.

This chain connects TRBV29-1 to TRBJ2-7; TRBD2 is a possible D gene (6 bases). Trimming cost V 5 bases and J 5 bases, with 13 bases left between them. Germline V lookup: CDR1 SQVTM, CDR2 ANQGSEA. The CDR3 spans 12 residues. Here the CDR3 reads CSVLEGSHEQYF. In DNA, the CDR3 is TGCAGCGTTTTGGAGGGAAGCCACGAGCAGTACTTC.

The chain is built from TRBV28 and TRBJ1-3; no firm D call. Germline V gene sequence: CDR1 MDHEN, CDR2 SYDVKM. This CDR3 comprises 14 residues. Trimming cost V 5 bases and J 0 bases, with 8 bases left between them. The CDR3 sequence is CASSTGGSGNTIYF. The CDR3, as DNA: TGTGCCAGCAGTACCGGAGGCTCTGGAAACACCATATATTTT. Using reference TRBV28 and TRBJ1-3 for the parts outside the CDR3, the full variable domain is DVKVTQSSRYLVKRTGEKVFLECVQDMDHENMFWYRQDPGLGLRLIYFSYDVKMKEKGDIPEGYSVSREKKERFSLILESASTNQTSMYLCASSTGGSGNTIYFGEGSWLTVV.

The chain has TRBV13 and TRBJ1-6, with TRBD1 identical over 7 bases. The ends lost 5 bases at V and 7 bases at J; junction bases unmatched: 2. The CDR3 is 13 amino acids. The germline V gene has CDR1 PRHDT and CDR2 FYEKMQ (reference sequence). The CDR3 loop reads CASSPDRNSPLHF. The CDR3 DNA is TGTGCCAGCAGCCCGGACAGGAATTCACCCCTCCACTTT.

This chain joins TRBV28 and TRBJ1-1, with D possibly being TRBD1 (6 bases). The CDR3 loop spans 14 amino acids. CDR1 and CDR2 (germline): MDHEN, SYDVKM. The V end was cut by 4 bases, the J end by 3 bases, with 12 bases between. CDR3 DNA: TGTGCCAGCAGTTCCCCGGACAGAGACACTGAAGCTTTCTTT. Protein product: CASSSPDRDTEAFF.

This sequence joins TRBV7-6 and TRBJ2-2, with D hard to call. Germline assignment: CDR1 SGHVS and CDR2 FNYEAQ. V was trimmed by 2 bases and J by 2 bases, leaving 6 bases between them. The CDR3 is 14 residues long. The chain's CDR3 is CASSLRVNTGELFF. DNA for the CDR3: TGTGCCAGCAGCTTACGAGTAAACACCGGGGAGCTGTTTTTT.

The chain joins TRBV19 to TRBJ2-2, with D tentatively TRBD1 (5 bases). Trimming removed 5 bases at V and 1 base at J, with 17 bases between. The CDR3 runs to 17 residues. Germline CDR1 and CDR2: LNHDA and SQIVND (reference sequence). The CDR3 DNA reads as TGTGCCAGTAGTCCCAGGGATAGGAGTGTGAACACCGGGGAGCTGTTTTTT. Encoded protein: CASSPRDRSVNTGELFF.

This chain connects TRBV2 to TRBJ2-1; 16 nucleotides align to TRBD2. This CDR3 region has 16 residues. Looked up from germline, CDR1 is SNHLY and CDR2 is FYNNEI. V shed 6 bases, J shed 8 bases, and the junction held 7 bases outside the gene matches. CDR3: CASRGTSGRAVDEQFF. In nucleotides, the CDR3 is TGTGCCAGCAGAGGGACTAGCGGGAGGGCCGTGGATGAGCAGTTCTTC.

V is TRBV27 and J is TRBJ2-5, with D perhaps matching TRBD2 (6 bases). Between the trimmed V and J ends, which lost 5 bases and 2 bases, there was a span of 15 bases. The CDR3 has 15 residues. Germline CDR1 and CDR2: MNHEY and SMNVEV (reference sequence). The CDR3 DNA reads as TGTGCCAGCAGTCCCTGGACTATACTTCAAGAGACCCAGTACTTC. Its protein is CASSPWTILQETQYF.